These 5 T cell receptor beta chains were all obtained from the same sample, sequenced in a study of CD4 T cells in relation to SARS-CoV-2 and coronaviruses. Before the COVID-19 pandemic, during about 2011-2019, CD4+ T cells were taken from unexposed donors. The cells were cultured for around ten days before CD4+ T cells were isolated. Their specific antigens are unknown. The repertoire was sequenced with immunoSEQ multiplex PCR; TCRdb's copy has only in-frame clones and lacks some. The data show about 12,000 clones, over 65% seen once. Sequences were obtained from CD4+ T cells from PBMCs, cultured in vitro. These receptors all stem from a human donor in good health.

The chain carries TRBV30 and TRBJ1-5; D is unclear. The germline V and J ends were trimmed by 2 bases and 0 bases, with 5 bases remaining between them. CDR1 is GTSNPN and CDR2 is SVGIG in the germline V gene (reference sequence). The CDR3 contains 13 residues. The CDR3: CAWSRGSNQPQHF. For the CDR3, the DNA is TGTGCCTGGAGTCGTGGTAGCAATCAGCCCCAGCATTTT.

This clone turned up a few times. The chain links TRBV5-1 to TRBJ1-3; D is unclear. V lost 3 bases, J lost 0 bases, and 13 bases lay in between. This CDR3 comprises 16 residues. Looked up from germline, CDR1 is SGHRS and CDR2 is YFSETQ. This chain's CDR3 is CASSSQSRSSGNTIYF. As DNA, the CDR3 is TGCGCCAGCAGCTCACAAAGCCGAAGCTCTGGAAACACCATATATTTT.

The rearrangement links TRBV27 to TRBJ2-7, with TRBD2 identical over 12 bases. Germline V gives CDR1 MNHEY, CDR2 SMNVEV (reference sequence). The J segment lost 0 bases and the V segment lost 3 bases, leaving 12 bases of the junction unmatched. This CDR3 has 19 residues. In DNA, the CDR3 is TGTGCCAGCAGTTTGACTAGCGGGAGCCCTTTTACCAGCTCCTACGAGCAGTACTTC. Its protein is CASSLTSGSPFTSSYEQYF.

This clone appeared a few times. This chain joins TRBV7-9 and TRBJ2-7; 12 bases agree with TRBD2. Germline CDR1 reads SEHNR; CDR2 reads FQNEAQ (reference sequence). The CDR3 contains 17 residues. J gave up 4 bases and V 4 bases, and 11 bases lay outside the gene matches. The CDR3 bases are TGTGCCAGCAGCTCCACACTAGCGGGAGGTCGTATTTACGAGCAGTACTTC. Translation gives CASSSTLAGGRIYEQYF.

The gene calls are TRBV27 and TRBJ2-7, with no clear D. The CDR3 is 14 amino acids. CDR1 and CDR2 from the germline V gene are MNHEY and SMNVEV (reference sequence). V was shortened by 0 bases and J by 1 base, with 7 bases between the two germline ends. CDR3 in DNA: TGTGCCAGCAGTTTATCGCGCGGTTCCTACGAGCAGTACTTC. It is translated as CASSLSRGSYEQYF.